These T cell receptor beta chains were read from a single sample in a study of T cells in Graves' hyperthyroidism and ophthalmopathy. MiXCR, applied by TCRdb to the multiplex PCR reads, yields one record per CDR3 protein. The sample lists about half a million distinct CDR3 sequences; around 22% were seen once. The material sequenced was blood. These receptor sequences come from a woman between 25 and 40 years old with Graves' ophthalmopathy. Both conserved end residues are part of each CDR3. A D gene is named only where the DNA matches it firmly. Not every row has a clone size; where given, it reads once, few, many or a size class.

CASSLGLVETQYF	TGTGCCAGCAGCTTAGGACTAGTGGAGACCCAGTACTTC	TRBV7-2	NA	many	TRBJ2-5
CASSLGWDPYEQYF	TGTGCCAGCAGCTTAGGTTGGGATCCATACGAGCAGTACTTC	TRBV7-9	NA	few	TRBJ2-7
CASSLIYTRFSYEQYF	TGTGCCAGCAGTTTAATATATACGAGATTTAGCTACGAGCAGTACTTC	TRBV12-3/TRBV12-4	NA	many	TRBJ2-7
CASSHNSGYGYTF	TGCGCCAGCAGCCATAACAGCGGCTATGGCTACACCTTC	TRBV5-1	NA	many	TRBJ1-2
CASREGSRHTGGLFF	TGTGCCAGCAGGGAGGGGAGTAGGCACACCGGGGGGCTGTTTTTT	TRBV28	NA	NA	TRBJ2-2
CASSPDNPYEQYF	TGTGCCAGCAGCCCCGACAATCCCTACGAGCAGTACTTC	TRBV9	NA	many	TRBJ2-7
CASNPHGAGSYEQYF	TGTGCCAGCAACCCCCATGGGGCGGGGTCCTACGAGCAGTACTTC	TRBV28	NA	few	TRBJ2-7
CASSERRGRSETQYF	TGTGCCAGCAGTGAGAGGAGGGGCCGTTCTGAGACCCAGTACTTC	TRBV25-1	NA	many	TRBJ2-5
CASSQPPSGGETQYF	TGTGCCAGCAGTCAACCCCCTAGCGGGGGTGAGACCCAGTACTTC	TRBV28	TRBD2	many	TRBJ2-5
CATLQGENTEAFF	TGTGCCACGCTACAGGGGGAGAACACTGAAGCTTTCTTT	TRBV28	TRBD1	many	TRBJ1-1
CASRGDGAGGVGRSYEQYF	TGCGCCAGCAGAGGGGATGGGGCAGGGGGCGTCGGTCGATCCTACGAGCAGTACTTC	TRBV5-1	TRBD1	NA	TRBJ2-7
CACSRDRPYGYTF	TGTGCCTGCTCTCGGGACAGGCCCTATGGCTACACCTTC	TRBV30	TRBD1	many	TRBJ1-2
CASSPHPGQGINQPQHF	TGTGCCAGTAGTCCCCATCCGGGACAGGGGATTAATCAGCCCCAGCATTTT	TRBV19	TRBD1	many	TRBJ1-5
CASSPSGDQYF	TGTGCCAGCAGCCCTTCGGGCGACCAGTACTTC	TRBV12-3/TRBV12-4	NA	once	TRBJ2-7
CASSLTSGLVSYEQYF	TGTGCCAGCAGCTTAACTAGCGGGCTCGTCTCCTACGAGCAGTACTTC	TRBV13	TRBD2	NA	TRBJ2-7
CASSLGWGLETQYF	TGTGCCAGCAGCTTAGGGTGGGGGCTGGAGACCCAGTACTTC	TRBV11-2	NA	many	TRBJ2-5
CASSANDQGAAETQYF	TGTGCCAGCAGTGCGAACGATCAGGGGGCTGCAGAGACCCAGTACTTC	TRBV28	TRBD1	once	TRBJ2-5
CASSQGRRDYEQYF	TGCGCCAGCAGCCAGGGTAGGAGGGACTACGAGCAGTACTTC	TRBV4-3	NA	many	TRBJ2-7
CASSRRTGQGASTEAFF	TGTGCCAGTAGTAGACGCACAGGACAGGGGGCCAGCACTGAAGCTTTCTTT	TRBV19	TRBD1	many	TRBJ1-1
CSVDQGAEAFF	TGCAGCGTAGACCAGGGGGCTGAAGCTTTCTTT	TRBV29-1	TRBD1	NA	TRBJ1-1
CSATSPWTADNQPQHF	TGCAGTGCTACAAGTCCTTGGACAGCGGACAATCAGCCCCAGCATTTT	TRBV20-1	NA	NA	TRBJ1-5
CSVEGTGGHYYEQYF	TGCAGCGTTGAAGGAACAGGGGGCCACTACTACGAGCAGTACTTC	TRBV29-1	TRBD1	many	TRBJ2-7
CASNEQYF	TGTGCCAGCAACGAGCAGTACTTC	TRBV6-1	NA	many	TRBJ2-7
CASSLAQGVEAFF	TGTGCCAGCAGTTTAGCGCAGGGCGTGGAAGCTTTCTTT	TRBV28	NA	many	TRBJ1-1
CASRTDTTYEQYF	TGTGCCAGCAGAACGGACACCACCTACGAGCAGTACTTC	TRBV6-2/TRBV6-3	NA	many	TRBJ2-7
CASNLQGLNTEAFF	TGTGCCAGCAATCTTCAGGGGCTGAACACTGAAGCTTTCTTT	TRBV12-3/TRBV12-4	NA	many	TRBJ1-1
CASSEVTVQETQYF	TGTGCCAGCAGTGAAGTAACGGTGCAAGAGACCCAGTACTTC	TRBV6-1	NA	NA	TRBJ2-5
CSAIPYSGGAHEQYF	TGCAGTGCTATCCCCTATAGCGGGGGGGCCCACGAGCAGTACTTC	TRBV20-1	TRBD2	many	TRBJ2-7
CASRVLGSTGELFF	TGTGCCAGCAGAGTCCTAGGGAGCACCGGGGAGCTGTTTTTT	TRBV2	NA	NA	TRBJ2-2
CASSDTGNTGELFF	TGTGCCAGCAGCGACACAGGGAACACCGGGGAGCTGTTTTTT	TRBV9	NA	NA	TRBJ2-2
CASSHTRTGLRYEQYF	TGTGCCAGCAGCCACACTCGGACAGGATTACGCTACGAGCAGTACTTC	TRBV14	TRBD1	NA	TRBJ2-7
CSAYTGGAGTGELFF	TGCAGTGCTTATACAGGGGGCGCGGGCACCGGGGAGCTGTTTTTT	TRBV20-1	TRBD1	many	TRBJ2-2
CASTPGGEWYGYTF	TGTGCCAGCACCCCGGGGGGAGAGTGGTATGGCTACACCTTC	TRBV6-2/TRBV6-3	NA	NA	TRBJ1-2
CASSWGAGLRETQYF	TGCGCCAGCAGCTGGGGGGCAGGGCTCCGAGAGACCCAGTACTTC	TRBV5-1	NA	NA	TRBJ2-5
CASSLTGVPYGYTF	TGTGCCAGCAGTTTGACAGGGGTTCCCTATGGCTACACCTTC	TRBV27	TRBD1	many	TRBJ1-2
CASSLFLTPGQPQHF	TGTGCCAGCAGTCTCTTCTTGACCCCAGGGCAGCCCCAGCATTTT	TRBV28	NA	many	TRBJ1-5
CASRRGGSNQPQHF	TGTGCCAGCAGAAGGGGCGGTAGCAATCAGCCCCAGCATTTT	TRBV6-5	NA	many	TRBJ1-5
CASRSQENYGYTF	TGTGCCAGCAGATCTCAAGAAAACTATGGCTACACCTTC	TRBV6-2/TRBV6-3	NA	many	TRBJ1-2
CASRGTGNTEACF	TGCGCCAGCAGGGGGACAGGGAACACTGAAGCTTGCTTT	TRBV4-1	TRBD1	NA	TRBJ1-1
CASTPVGSRTGELFF	TGTGCCAGCACCCCTGTTGGCAGCCGCACCGGGGAGCTGTTTTTT	TRBV27	NA	NA	TRBJ2-2
CASSYVPSGPGETQYF	TGTGCCAGCAGTTACGTCCCTAGCGGGCCGGGAGAGACCCAGTACTTC	TRBV6-2/TRBV6-3	TRBD2	many	TRBJ2-5
CASQMNTEAFF	TGTGCCAGTCAGATGAACACTGAAGCTTTCTTT	TRBV6-2/TRBV6-3	NA	many	TRBJ1-1
CASSLRTLYEQYF	TGTGCCAGCAGCCTCAGGACCCTATACGAGCAGTACTTC	TRBV7-2	NA	many	TRBJ2-7
CAWSTSSGHEQYF	TGTGCCTGGAGTACTAGCTCCGGTCACGAGCAGTACTTC	TRBV30	NA	once	TRBJ2-7
CASSFPGGTEAFF	TGTGCCAGCAGCTTTCCAGGGGGCACTGAAGCTTTCTTT	TRBV5-5	TRBD1	many	TRBJ1-1
CASSYSWPGKNTEAFF	TGTGCCAGCAGTTACTCATGGCCTGGGAAGAACACTGAAGCTTTCTTT	TRBV6-5	NA	many	TRBJ1-1
CASTWGAGNTIYF	TGTGCCAGCACCTGGGGGGCTGGAAACACCATATATTTT	TRBV12-3/TRBV12-4	NA	NA	TRBJ1-3
CASSQVRQGTQYF	TGTGCCAGCAGCCAAGTTCGGCAAGGGACCCAGTACTTC	TRBV3-1	NA	NA	TRBJ2-5
CSAREGGRVEAFF	TGCAGTGCTAGGGAAGGGGGAAGGGTAGAAGCTTTCTTT	TRBV20-1	NA	many	TRBJ1-1
CASSYRAPLYSVAEAFF	TGTGCCAGCAGTTACCGGGCCCCCTTGTACTCAGTGGCTGAAGCTTTCTTT	TRBV6-5	NA	NA	TRBJ1-1
CASIRGLAGGHQETQYF	TGTGCCAGCATTCGGGGACTAGCGGGGGGTCATCAAGAGACCCAGTACTTC	TRBV6-1	TRBD2	few	TRBJ2-5
CAISEALGGSYEQYF	TGTGCCATCAGTGAGGCACTAGGGGGTTCCTACGAGCAGTACTTC	TRBV10-3	NA	many	TRBJ2-7